What follows is one TCR beta chain and its context. In the study's own analysis: Estimates of nucleated cell counts were drawn from the amplification of reference gene primers. The table came from immunoSEQ multiplex PCR; TCRdb's copy has only in-frame clones and leaves some out. That table gives V, J and clone size, and the DNA gave D and trimming. The top ten clones hold 11% of a sample with roughly 150,000 clones, around 82% of them seen once. The sample is drawn from a study of blood T cell repertoires in COVID-19. Study in general: Sites in the United States, Italy and Spain provided acute and convalescent COVID-19 samples. From T cells, B-cell-depleted T cells, or PBMCs came the material, which was cDNA or gDNA.

Germline CDR1 and CDR2: WNHNN and SYGVQD (reference sequence). Deletions cut 5 bases from V and 10 bases from J, with 12 bases between. There are 13 residues in the CDR3. Sequenced: peripheral blood. This sequence joins TRBV10-1 and TRBJ1-6; D gene uncertain. The receptor's source is a man in his 60s with active or convalescent COVID-19. The CDR3 nucleotides are TGCGCCAGCAGTCCCGGGGTAGGCTCACCCCTCCACTTT. Protein product: CASSPGVGSPLHF.